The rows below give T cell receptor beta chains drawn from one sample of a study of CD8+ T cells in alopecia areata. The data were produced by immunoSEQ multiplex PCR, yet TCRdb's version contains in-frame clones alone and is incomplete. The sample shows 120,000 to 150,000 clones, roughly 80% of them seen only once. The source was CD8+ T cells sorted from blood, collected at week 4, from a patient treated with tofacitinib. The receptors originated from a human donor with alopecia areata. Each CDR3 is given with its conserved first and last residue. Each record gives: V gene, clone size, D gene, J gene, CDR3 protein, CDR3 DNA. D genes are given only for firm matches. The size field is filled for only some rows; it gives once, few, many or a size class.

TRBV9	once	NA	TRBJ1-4	CASSVEARPNEKLFF	TGTGCCAGCAGCGTAGAAGCCAGACCTAATGAAAAACTGTTTTTT
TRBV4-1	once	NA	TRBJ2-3	CASSHGNTDTQYF	TGCGCCAGCAGCCACGGGAACACAGATACGCAGTATTTT
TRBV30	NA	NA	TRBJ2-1	CAWSVFDGSEQFF	TGTGCCTGGAGTGTATTTGATGGGTCAGAGCAGTTCTTC
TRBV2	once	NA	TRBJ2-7	CASSERLYSYEQYF	TGTGCCAGCAGTGAAAGGCTCTACTCCTACGAGCAGTACTTC
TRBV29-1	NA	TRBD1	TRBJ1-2	CSVESEGGSGYTF	TGCAGCGTTGAGTCAGAAGGGGGCAGCGGCTACACCTTC
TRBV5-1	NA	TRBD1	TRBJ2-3	CASSATRDSPTDTQYF	TGCGCCAGCAGCGCAACCCGGGACAGTCCGACAGATACGCAGTATTTT
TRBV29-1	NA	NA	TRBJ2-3	CSVDGRGAGFGAAFTDTQYF	TGCAGCGTTGACGGACGGGGCGCGGGGTTTGGAGCAGCCTTCACAGATACGCAGTATTTT
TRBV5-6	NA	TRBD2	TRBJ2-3	CASSSGGAVDTNTQYF	TGTGCCAGCAGCTCCGGGGGGGCCGTCGATACAAATACGCAGTATTTT
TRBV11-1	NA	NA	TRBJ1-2	CASSSFDSNYGYTF	TGTGCCAGCAGCTCTTTTGACAGTAACTATGGCTACACCTTC
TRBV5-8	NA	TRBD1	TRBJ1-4	CASSLGQGVEEKLFF	TGTGCCAGCAGCTTGGGACAGGGGGTCGAGGAAAAACTGTTTTTT
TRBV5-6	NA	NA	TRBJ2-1	CASSPLGSYNEQFF	TGTGCCAGCAGCCCCTTGGGCTCCTACAATGAGCAGTTCTTC
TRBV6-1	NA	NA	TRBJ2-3	CASREGVGPTDTQYF	TGTGCCAGCAGGGAAGGCGTGGGGCCCACAGATACGCAGTATTTT
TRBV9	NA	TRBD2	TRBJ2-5	CASSASGGAGETQYF	TGTGCCAGCAGCGCTAGCGGGGGGGCGGGAGAGACCCAGTACTTC
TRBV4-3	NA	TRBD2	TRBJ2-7	CASSQDRWASGGFYEQYF	TGCGCCAGCAGCCAAGATCGTTGGGCTAGCGGGGGCTTCTACGAGCAGTACTTC